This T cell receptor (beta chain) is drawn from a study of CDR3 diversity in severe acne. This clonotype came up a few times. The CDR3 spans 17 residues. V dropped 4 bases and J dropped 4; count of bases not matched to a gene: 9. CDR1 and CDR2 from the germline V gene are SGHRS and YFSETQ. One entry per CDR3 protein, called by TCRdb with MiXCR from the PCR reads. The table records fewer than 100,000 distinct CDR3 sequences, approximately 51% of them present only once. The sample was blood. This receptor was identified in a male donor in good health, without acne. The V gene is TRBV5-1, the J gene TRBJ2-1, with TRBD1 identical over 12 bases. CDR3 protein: CASSKEPGQGAYNEQFF. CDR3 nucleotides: TGCGCCAGCAGCAAAGAACCGGGACAGGGGGCTTACAATGAGCAGTTCTTC. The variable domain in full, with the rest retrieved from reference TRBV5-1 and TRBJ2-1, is KAGVTQTPRYLIKTRGQQVTLSCSPISGHRSVSWYQQTPGQGLQFLFEYFSETQRNKGNFPGRFSGRQFSNSRSEMNVSTLELGDSALYLCASSKEPGQGAYNEQFFGPGTRLTVL.